What follows are 19 T cell receptor beta chains derived from one specimen sequenced in a study of cytomegalovirus exposure and HLA in healthy donors. This PCR relied on a set of 60 Vbeta primers and 13 Jbeta primers. The repertoire was sequenced with immunoSEQ multiplex PCR; TCRdb's copy has only in-frame clones and lacks some. The repertoire holds around 130,000 clones, more than 60% seen once, with roughly 2.1% in the top ten. The sample consisted of PBMCs. These receptors came from a woman in her thirties or forties in good health and CMV-seropositive.

CDR3 coding DNA: TGTGCCAGTAGTCCCGGCGGCCACTACGAGCAGTACTTC. Translating gives CASSPGGHYEQYF. The chain uses TRBV19 and TRBJ2-7; the D is unclear. Looked up from germline, CDR1 is LNHDA and CDR2 is SQIVND (reference sequence). The ends were cut back, 5 bases at V and 3 bases at J, with 11 bases in the middle. This CDR3 has 13 residues.

V gene TRBV5-1 combines with J gene TRBJ2-7; TRBD1 aligns across 8 bases. Germline-derived CDR1 and CDR2 are SGHRS and YFSETQ. The CDR3 runs 14 residues. The V segment lost 2 bases and the J segment 4 bases; nucleotides outside the gene matches: 5. The CDR3 DNA is TGCGCCAGCAGCTTAAATGGACAGGGATACGAGCAGTACTTC. Its translation: CASSLNGQGYEQYF.

The V and J genes are TRBV10-3 and TRBJ1-1; D is unresolved. The germline V gene encodes CDR1 ENHRY and CDR2 SYGVKD. CDR3 length: 14 residues. The ends were cut back, 0 bases at V and 4 bases at J, with 9 bases in the middle. CDR3 sequence reads: CAISESSGLTEAFF. DNA of the CDR3: TGTGCCATCAGTGAGTCCAGTGGACTCACTGAAGCTTTCTTT.

Written as DNA, the CDR3 is TGTGCCAGCAGTTACGGGTCGGCAAGGGGCACTGAAGCTTTCTTT. It yields the protein CASSYGSARGTEAFF. The chain employs TRBV6-6 and TRBJ1-1, with D possibly being TRBD1 (5 bases). CDR1 and CDR2 from the germline V gene are MNHNY and SVGAGI (reference sequence). V was clipped by 2 bases and J by 4 bases, with 14 bases between them. The CDR3 runs to 15 residues.

The gene calls are TRBV19 and TRBJ2-2; the D is unclear. The germline V and J ends were trimmed by 0 bases and 4 bases, with 3 bases remaining between them. The germline V gene has CDR1 LNHDA and CDR2 SQIVND (reference sequence). The CDR3 runs to 13 residues. The CDR3 DNA reads TGTGCCAGTAGTATAGACGGCACCGGGGAGCTGTTTTTT. Encoded protein: CASSIDGTGELFF.

DNA of the CDR3: TGTGCCAGTAGTATGGCAGGCCCAGCTTTCTTT. This gives the protein CASSMAGPAFF. This rearrangement joins TRBV19 to TRBJ1-1; D is uncertain. The germline V gene has CDR1 LNHDA and CDR2 SQIVND (reference sequence). Trimming took 3 bases from V and 10 from J, leaving 9 bases between them. The CDR3 has 11 residues.

This chain links TRBV7-3 with TRBJ1-1; unclear D gene. The V end lost 1 base, the J end lost 10 bases, and 13 bases lay between the germline ends. The CDR3 totals 13 residues. From germline, CDR1 is SGHTA and CDR2 FQGTGA. CDR3 loop: CASSLKPDGVAFF. DNA for the CDR3: TGTGCCAGCAGCTTAAAACCTGATGGAGTAGCTTTCTTT.

The V call is TRBV14, the J call TRBJ2-7, with 10 bases identical to TRBD1. CDR1 and CDR2 from the germline V gene are SGHDN and FVKESK. The CDR3 sequence is 14 residues long. V dropped 4 bases and J dropped 4; count of bases not matched to a gene: 4. In nucleotides, the CDR3 is TGTGCCAGCAGCCGAGGGACAGGGGCTTACGAGCAGTACTTC. This sequence encodes CASSRGTGAYEQYF. Full variable domain (outside the CDR3, taken from reference TRBV14 and TRBJ2-7): EAGVTQFPSHSVIEKGQTVTLRCDPISGHDNLYWYRRVMGKEIKFLLHFVKESKQDESGMPNNRFLAERTGGTYSTLKVQPAELEDSGVYFCASSRGTGAYEQYFGPGTRLTVT.

The V and J genes are TRBV19 and TRBJ1-5; D is unresolved. This CDR3 comprises 14 residues. V was cut by 7 bases and J by 0 bases, with 10 bases left in between. The germline V gene encodes CDR1 LNHDA and CDR2 SQIVND (reference sequence). The CDR3 here is CASMKAASNQPQHF. The CDR3 region has the DNA TGTGCCAGTATGAAAGCGGCTAGCAATCAGCCCCAGCATTTT.

This chain uses TRBV5-1 with TRBJ1-3, with 8 bases matching TRBD1. This CDR3 is 14 amino acids long. After removal of 4 bases from V and 4 bases from J, the junction contained 4 bases not matched to a gene. Germline-derived CDR1 and CDR2 are SGHRS and YFSETQ. CDR3 DNA: TGCGCCAGCAGCGAGAGGACAGGGGGAAACACCATATATTTT. Translation gives CASSERTGGNTIYF.

This chain joins TRBV7-4 and TRBJ2-1, with 9 positions matching TRBD2. Germline V gene lookup returns CDR1 SGHVT and CDR2 SQSDAQ. The trim removed 5 bases at V and 8 bases at J, leaving 16 bases unmatched. The CDR3 loop spans 17 amino acids. CDR3 sequence: CASSPSTEASGEDEQFF. In DNA, the CDR3 is TGTGCCAGCAGCCCCTCCACTGAGGCTAGCGGGGAGGATGAGCAGTTCTTC.

The genes are TRBV7-2 and TRBJ1-2, with D possibly TRBD1 on 5 matching bases. This CDR3 contains 16 residues. The V end lost 0 bases, the J end lost 5 bases, and 16 bases lay between the germline ends. Germline CDR1 reads SGHTA; CDR2 reads FQGNSA. The CDR3 loop reads CASSLAQEGFVYGYTF. In DNA form, the CDR3 reads TGTGCCAGCAGCTTAGCGCAGGAGGGGTTTGTTTATGGCTACACCTTC.

V usage is TRBV5-1 and J usage is TRBJ2-7, with D possibly being TRBD2 (5 bases). Trimming cost V 2 bases and J 6 bases, with 15 bases left between them. Per the germline V gene, CDR1 is SGHRS and CDR2 is YFSETQ. The CDR3 totals 14 residues. Here the CDR3 reads CASSFGERKAEQYF. In nucleotides, the CDR3 is TGCGCCAGCAGCTTTGGGGAGCGAAAGGCCGAGCAGTACTTC.

The chain uses TRBV25-1 and TRBJ1-2; possibly TRBD1 for D (5 bases). Germline V gives CDR1 MGHDK, CDR2 SYGVNS. With 3 bases removed from V and 4 bases from J, the gap between germline ends came to 12 bases. The CDR3 covers 14 residues. Here the CDR3 reads CASSDTRGFYGYTF. As DNA, the CDR3 is TGTGCCAGCAGTGATACAAGGGGCTTCTATGGCTACACCTTC.

This clone showed up just a few times. CDR3 bases: TGTGCCAGCAGCACCCTAAGCGGGAGCGAACACAATGAGCAGTTCTTC. It codes for CASSTLSGSEHNEQFF. The J gene is TRBJ2-1, the V gene TRBV7-9; 8 bases fit TRBD2. Germline V gene lookup returns CDR1 SEHNR and CDR2 FQNEAQ (reference sequence). The length of the CDR3 is 16 residues. The ends lost 5 bases at V and 5 bases at J; junction bases unmatched: 11.

V and J are TRBV25-1 and TRBJ2-1, with 11 bases aligning to TRBD2. The CDR3 has 15 amino acids. The V gene's germline CDR1 is MGHDK and CDR2 SYGVNS. With V trimmed by 4 bases and J by 3 bases, 2 bases remained unmatched. CDR3 DNA sequence: TGTGCCAGCAGTGGTAGCGGGAGGGTCTACAATGAGCAGTTCTTC. This sequence encodes CASSGSGRVYNEQFF.

In DNA, the CDR3 is TGTGCCACCAGCAGAGGAGACAGGGGTCACGAGCAGTACTTC. This translates into CATSRGDRGHEQYF. The chain combines TRBV15 with TRBJ2-5; TRBD1 agrees at 8 bases. The better agreement between TRBJ2-7 and the DNA end casts doubt on the J call. The CDR3 has 14 residues. CDR1 and CDR2 from the germline V gene are LNHNV and YYDKDF (reference sequence).

Worth noting for this clone: Within the sample, other DNA sequences also encode this same CDR3. CDR3 protein: CASRGNTEAFF. The CDR3 coding sequence is TGTGCCAGCCGGGGGAACACTGAAGCTTTCTTT. V and J are TRBV6-5 and TRBJ1-1; D is ambiguous. The germline V and J ends were trimmed by 8 bases and 1 base, with 5 bases remaining between them. The CDR3 extends over 11 amino acids. Germline-derived CDR1 and CDR2 are MNHEY and SVGAGI.

This chain connects TRBV5-1 to TRBJ2-3; TRBD2 aligns across 10 bases. The CDR3 totals 17 residues. V shed 6 bases and J 2 bases; nucleotides not matched to a gene: 12. Germline V lookup: CDR1 SGHRS, CDR2 YFSETQ. This CDR3 is CASTREASGGHTDTQYF. The CDR3 region has the DNA TGCGCCAGCACCCGTGAGGCTAGCGGGGGACACACAGATACGCAGTATTTT.